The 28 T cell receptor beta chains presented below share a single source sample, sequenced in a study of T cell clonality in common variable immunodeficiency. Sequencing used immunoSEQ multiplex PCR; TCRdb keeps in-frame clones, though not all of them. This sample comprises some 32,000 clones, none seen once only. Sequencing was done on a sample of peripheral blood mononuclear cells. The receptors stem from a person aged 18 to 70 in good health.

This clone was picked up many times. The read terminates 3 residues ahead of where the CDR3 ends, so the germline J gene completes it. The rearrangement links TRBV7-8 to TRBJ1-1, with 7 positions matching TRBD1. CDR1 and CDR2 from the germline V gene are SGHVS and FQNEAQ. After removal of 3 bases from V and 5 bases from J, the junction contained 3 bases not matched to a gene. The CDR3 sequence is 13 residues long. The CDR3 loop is CASSFTGVTEAFF. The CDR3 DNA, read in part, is TGTGCCAGCAGCTTTACAGGGGTAACTGAA.

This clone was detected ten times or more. The CDR3 DNA, read in part, is TGTGCCAGCAGCTTTGCGGGCTCCTACGAG. It codes for CASSFAGSYE. The whole CDR3 protein reads CASSFAGSYEQYF. The chain carries TRBV7-9 and TRBJ2-7; D may be TRBD2 (5 bases). The CDR3 goes on 3 residues after the read ends, and that part is filled in from the germline J gene. Germline loops: CDR1 SEHNR, CDR2 FQNEAQ (reference sequence). V was clipped by 3 bases and J by 0 bases, with 6 bases between them. CDR3 length: 13 amino acids.

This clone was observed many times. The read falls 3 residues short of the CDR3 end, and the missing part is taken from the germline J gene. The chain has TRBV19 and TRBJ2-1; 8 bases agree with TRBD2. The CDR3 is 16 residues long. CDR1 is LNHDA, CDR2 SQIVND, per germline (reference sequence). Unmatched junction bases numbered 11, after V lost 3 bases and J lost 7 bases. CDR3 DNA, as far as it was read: TGTGCCAGTAGTATGGGGACTAGAACCTTTCGAAATGAG. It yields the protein CASSMGTRTFRNE. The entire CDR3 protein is CASSMGTRTFRNEQFF.

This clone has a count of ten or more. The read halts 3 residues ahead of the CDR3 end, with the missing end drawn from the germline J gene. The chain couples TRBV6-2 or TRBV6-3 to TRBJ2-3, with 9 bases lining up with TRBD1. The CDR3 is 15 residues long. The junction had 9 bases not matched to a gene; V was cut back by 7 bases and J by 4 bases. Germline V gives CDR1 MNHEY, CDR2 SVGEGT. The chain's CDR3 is CASIKGQGVPDTQYF. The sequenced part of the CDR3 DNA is TGTGCCAGCATTAAGGGACAGGGAGTACCAGATACG.

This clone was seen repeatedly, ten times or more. The CDR3 sequence: CASSPMTDTQYF. Partial CDR3 DNA: TGTGCCAGCTCACCTATGACAGATACG. The V and J genes are TRBV18 and TRBJ2-3; D uncertain. The read comes to an end 3 residues before the CDR3 does, leaving the germline J gene to fill in the end. The V gene's germline CDR1 is KGHSH and CDR2 LQKENI. Trimming shortened V by 3 bases and J by 3 bases, and 4 bases separated the two germline ends. This CDR3 spans 12 amino acids.

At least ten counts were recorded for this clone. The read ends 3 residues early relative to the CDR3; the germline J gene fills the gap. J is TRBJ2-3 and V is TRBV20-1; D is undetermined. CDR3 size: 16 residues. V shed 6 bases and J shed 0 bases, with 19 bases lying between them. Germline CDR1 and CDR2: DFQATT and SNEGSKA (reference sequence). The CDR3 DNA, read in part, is TGCAGTGCCATCCCAACGCACCGTACTAGCACAGATACG. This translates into CSAIPTHRTSTDT. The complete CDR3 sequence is CSAIPTHRTSTDTQYF.

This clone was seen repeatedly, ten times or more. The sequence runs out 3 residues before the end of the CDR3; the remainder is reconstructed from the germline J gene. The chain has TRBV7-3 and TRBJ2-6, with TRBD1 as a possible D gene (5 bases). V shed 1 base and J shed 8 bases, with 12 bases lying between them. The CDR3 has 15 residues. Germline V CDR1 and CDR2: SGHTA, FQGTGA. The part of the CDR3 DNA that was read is TGTGCCAGCAGCTTAAACCAGGGCAGGACCAACGTC. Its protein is CASSLNQGRTNV. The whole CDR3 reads CASSLNQGRTNVLTF. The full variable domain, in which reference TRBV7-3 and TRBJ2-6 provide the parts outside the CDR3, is GAGVSQTPSNKVTEKGKYVELRCDPISGHTALYWYRQSLGQGPEFLIYFQGTGAADDSGLPNDRFFAVRPEGSVSTLKIQRTERGDSAVYLCASSLNQGRTNVLTFGAGSRLTVL.

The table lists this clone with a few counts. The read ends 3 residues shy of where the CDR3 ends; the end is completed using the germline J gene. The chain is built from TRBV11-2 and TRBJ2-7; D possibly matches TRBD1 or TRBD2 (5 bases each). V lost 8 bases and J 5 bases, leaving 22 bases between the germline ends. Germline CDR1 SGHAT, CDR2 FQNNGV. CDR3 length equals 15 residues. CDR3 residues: CASGKEGISFNEQYF. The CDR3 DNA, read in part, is TGTGCCAGCGGCAAAGAGGGGATTTCGTTCAACGAG.

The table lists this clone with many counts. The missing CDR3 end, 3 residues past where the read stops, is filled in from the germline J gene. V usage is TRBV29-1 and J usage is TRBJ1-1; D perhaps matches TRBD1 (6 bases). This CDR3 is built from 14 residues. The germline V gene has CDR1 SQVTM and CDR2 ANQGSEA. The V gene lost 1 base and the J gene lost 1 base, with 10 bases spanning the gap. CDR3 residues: CSVEGGRGNTEAFF. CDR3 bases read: TGCAGCGTTGAAGGGGGCAGGGGGAACACTGAA.

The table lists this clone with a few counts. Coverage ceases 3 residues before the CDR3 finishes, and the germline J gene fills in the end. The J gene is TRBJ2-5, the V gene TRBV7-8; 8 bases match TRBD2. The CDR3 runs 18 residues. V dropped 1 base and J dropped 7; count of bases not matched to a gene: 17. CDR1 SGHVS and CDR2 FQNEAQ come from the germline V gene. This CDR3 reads CASSLGVLSGIGTWTQYF. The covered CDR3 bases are TGTGCCAGCAGCTTAGGGGTGCTTAGCGGGATAGGGACGTGGACC.

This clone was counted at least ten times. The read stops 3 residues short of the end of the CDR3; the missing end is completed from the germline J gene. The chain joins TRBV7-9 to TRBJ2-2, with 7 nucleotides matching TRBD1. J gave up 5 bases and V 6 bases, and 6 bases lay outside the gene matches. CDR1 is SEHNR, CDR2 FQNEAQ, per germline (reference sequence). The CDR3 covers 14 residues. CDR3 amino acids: CASRTGTATGELFF. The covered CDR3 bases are TGTGCCAGCAGGACCGGGACAGCGACCGGGGAG.

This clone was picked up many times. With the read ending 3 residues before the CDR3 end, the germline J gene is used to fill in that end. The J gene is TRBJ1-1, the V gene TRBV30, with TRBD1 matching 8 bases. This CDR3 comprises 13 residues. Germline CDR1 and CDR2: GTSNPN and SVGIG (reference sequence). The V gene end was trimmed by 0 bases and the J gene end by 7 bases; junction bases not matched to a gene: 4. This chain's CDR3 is CAWSVDRGSEAFF. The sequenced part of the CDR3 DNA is TGTGCCTGGAGTGTAGACAGGGGAAGTGAA. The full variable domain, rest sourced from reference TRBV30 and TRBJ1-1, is SQTIHQWPATLVQPVGSPLSLECTVEGTSNPNLYWYRQAAGRGLQLLFYSVGIGQISSEVPQNLSASRPQDRQFILSSKKLLLSDSGFYLCAWSVDRGSEAFFGQGTRLTVV.

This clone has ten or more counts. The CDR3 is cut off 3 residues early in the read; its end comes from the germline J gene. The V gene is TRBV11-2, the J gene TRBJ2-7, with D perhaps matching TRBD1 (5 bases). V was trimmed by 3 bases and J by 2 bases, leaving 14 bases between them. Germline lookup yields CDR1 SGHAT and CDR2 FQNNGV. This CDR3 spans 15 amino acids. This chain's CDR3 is CASSFFDRSTYEQYF. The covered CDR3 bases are TGTGCCAGCAGCTTTTTCGACAGATCAACCTACGAG.

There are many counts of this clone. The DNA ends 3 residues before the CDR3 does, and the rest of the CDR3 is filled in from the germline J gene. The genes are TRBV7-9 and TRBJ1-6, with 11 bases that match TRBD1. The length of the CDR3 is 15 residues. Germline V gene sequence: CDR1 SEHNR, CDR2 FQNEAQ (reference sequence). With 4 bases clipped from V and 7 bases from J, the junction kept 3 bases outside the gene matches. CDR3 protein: CASSWGTGGNSPLHF. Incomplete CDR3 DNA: TGTGCCAGCAGCTGGGGGACAGGGGGAAATTCACCC.

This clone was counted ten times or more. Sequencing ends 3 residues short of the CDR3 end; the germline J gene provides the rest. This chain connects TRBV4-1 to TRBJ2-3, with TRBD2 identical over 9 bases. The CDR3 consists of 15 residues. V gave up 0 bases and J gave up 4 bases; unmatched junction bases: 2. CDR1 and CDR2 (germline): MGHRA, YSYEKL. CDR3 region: CASSQEREGPDTQYF. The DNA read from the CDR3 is TGCGCCAGCAGCCAAGAGCGGGAGGGTCCAGATACG.

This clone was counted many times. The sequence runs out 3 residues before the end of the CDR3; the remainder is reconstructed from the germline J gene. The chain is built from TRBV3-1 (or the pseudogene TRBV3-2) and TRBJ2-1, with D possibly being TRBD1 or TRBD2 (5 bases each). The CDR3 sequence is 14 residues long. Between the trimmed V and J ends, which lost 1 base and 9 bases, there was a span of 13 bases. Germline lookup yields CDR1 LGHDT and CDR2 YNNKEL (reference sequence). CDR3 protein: CASSQVELRGEQFF. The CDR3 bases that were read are TGTGCCAGCAGCCAAGTGGAGTTGAGGGGTGAG.

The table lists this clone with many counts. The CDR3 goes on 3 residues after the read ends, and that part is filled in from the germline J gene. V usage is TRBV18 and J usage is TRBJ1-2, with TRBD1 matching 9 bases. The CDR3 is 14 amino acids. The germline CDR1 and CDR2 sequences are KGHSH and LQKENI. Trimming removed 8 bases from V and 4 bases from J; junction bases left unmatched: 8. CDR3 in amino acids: CASGQGSQSYGYTF. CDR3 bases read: TGTGCCAGCGGACAGGGGTCCCAGTCCTATGGC.

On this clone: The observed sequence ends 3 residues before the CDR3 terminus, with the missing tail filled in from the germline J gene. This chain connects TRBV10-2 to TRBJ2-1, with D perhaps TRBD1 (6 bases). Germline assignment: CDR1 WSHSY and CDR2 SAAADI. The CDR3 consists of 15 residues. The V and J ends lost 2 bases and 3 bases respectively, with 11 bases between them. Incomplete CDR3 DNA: TGCGCCAGCAGTGAGGGACAGACCAACTACAATGAG. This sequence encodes CASSEGQTNYNE. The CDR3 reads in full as CASSEGQTNYNEQFF.

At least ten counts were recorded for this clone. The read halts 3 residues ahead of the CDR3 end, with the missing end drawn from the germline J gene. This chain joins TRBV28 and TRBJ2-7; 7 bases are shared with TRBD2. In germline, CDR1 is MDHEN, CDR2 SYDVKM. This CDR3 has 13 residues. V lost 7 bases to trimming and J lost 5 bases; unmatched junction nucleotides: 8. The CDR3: CASTSGGSHEQYF. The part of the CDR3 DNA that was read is TGTGCCAGCACCTCAGGCGGGAGCCACGAG.

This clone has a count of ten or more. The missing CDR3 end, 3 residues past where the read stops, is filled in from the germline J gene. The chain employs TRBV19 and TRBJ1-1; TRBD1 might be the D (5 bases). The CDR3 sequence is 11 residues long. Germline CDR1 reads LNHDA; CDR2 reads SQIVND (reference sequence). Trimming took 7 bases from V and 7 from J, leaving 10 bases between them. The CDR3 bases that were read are TGTGCCAGTAAGGGGTCGGTTGAA. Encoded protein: CASKGSVE. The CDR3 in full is CASKGSVEAFF.

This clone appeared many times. CDR3 DNA (partial): TGCAGCTTCAGTTTCAGGGCGACAGATACG. It specifies CSFSFRATDT. The CDR3 in its entirety is CSFSFRATDTQYF. V and J are TRBV29-1 and TRBJ2-3; D perhaps matches TRBD1 (5 bases). The read terminates 3 residues ahead of where the CDR3 ends, so the germline J gene completes it. The V gene's germline CDR1 is SQVTM and CDR2 ANQGSEA. The length of the CDR3 is 13 residues. The V gene lost 8 bases and the J gene lost 3 bases, with 15 bases spanning the gap.

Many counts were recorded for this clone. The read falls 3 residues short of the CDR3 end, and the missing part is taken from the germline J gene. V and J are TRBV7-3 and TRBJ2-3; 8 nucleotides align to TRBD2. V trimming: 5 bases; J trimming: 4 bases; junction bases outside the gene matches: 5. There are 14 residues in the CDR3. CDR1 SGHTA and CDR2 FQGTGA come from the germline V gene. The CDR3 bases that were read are TGTGCCAGCAGCGCCGGGGGGGAAGCAGATACG. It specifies CASSAGGEADT. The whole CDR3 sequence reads CASSAGGEADTQYF.

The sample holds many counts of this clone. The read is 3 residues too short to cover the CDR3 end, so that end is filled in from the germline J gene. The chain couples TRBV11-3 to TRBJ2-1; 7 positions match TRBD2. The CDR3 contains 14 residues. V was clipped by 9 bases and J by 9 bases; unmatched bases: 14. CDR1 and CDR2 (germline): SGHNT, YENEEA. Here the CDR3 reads CASISSGESGEQFF. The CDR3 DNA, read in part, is TGTGCCAGTATCTCGAGCGGGGAAAGCGGTGAG.

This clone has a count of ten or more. CDR3 DNA (partial): TGTGCCAGCAGCTTAGGGAGATTCCAGGAGACC. It codes for CASSLGRFQET. The entire CDR3 is CASSLGRFQETQYF. The chain links TRBV13 to TRBJ2-5; D uncertain. The read stops 3 residues short of the end of the CDR3; the missing end is completed from the germline J gene. The CDR3 is made up of 14 amino acids. V lost 0 bases and J 5 bases, leaving 10 bases between the germline ends. Germline CDR1 PRHDT, CDR2 FYEKMQ (reference sequence).

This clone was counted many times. CDR3 amino acids: CASSPRRVMSSYNEQFF. Incomplete CDR3 DNA: TGTGCCAGCTCACCACGAAGGGTGATGAGCTCCTACAATGAG. The chain is built from TRBV18 and TRBJ2-1, with D hard to call. The CDR3 end lies 3 residues beyond the end of the read and is filled in from the germline J gene. Germline V gene sequence: CDR1 KGHSH, CDR2 LQKENI. Trimming removed 1 base from V and 0 bases from J, with 13 bases in between. The CDR3 totals 17 residues.

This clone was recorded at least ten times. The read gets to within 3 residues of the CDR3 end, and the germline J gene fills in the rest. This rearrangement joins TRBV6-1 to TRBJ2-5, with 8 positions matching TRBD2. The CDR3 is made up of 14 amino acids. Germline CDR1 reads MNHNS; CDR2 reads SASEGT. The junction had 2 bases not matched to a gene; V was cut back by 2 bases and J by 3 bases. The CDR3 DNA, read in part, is TGTGCCAGCAGTGAATCACTAGCGGAAGAGACC. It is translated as CASSESLAEET. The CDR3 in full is CASSESLAEETQYF.

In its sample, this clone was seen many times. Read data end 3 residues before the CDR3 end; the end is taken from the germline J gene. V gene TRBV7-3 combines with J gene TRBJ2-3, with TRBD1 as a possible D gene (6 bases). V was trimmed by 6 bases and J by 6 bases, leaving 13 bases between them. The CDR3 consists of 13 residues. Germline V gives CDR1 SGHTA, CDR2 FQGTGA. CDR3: CASSRTALDTQYF. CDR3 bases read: TGTGCCAGCAGTCGGACAGCCTTGGATACG.

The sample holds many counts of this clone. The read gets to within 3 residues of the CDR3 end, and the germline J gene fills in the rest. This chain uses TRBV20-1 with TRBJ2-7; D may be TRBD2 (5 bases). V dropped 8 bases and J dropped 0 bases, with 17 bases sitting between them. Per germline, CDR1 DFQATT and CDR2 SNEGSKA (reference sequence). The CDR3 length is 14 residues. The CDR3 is CSHQRSGPSYEQYF. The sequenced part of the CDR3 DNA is TGCAGTCACCAAAGGAGCGGCCCCTCCTACGAG.